The entry below describes one T cell receptor (beta chain). The antigen is not known. The PCR employed 60 Vbeta primers together with 13 Jbeta primers. Data came from immunoSEQ multiplex PCR; TCRdb stores just in-frame clones and leaves some out. This sample carries 150,000 to 200,000 clones, about three quarters of them seen once, and the ten largest clones take less than 11%. These data are taken from a study of cytomegalovirus exposure and HLA in healthy donors. Study-wide findings and caveats: In a later analysis, TCR beta V- and J-gene trimming was associated with a missense DCLRE1C variant.

The V segment lost 6 bases and the J segment 7 bases; nucleotides outside the gene matches: 5. The CDR3 length is 13 residues. The germline gives CDR1 SGHNT, CDR2 YENEEA. Donors sampled were nominally healthy, though unrecorded immune exposures were likely. Sequences were obtained from PBMCs. The TCR was taken from a man aged 25-45 years in good health and CMV-seropositive. V gene TRBV11-3 combines with J gene TRBJ2-1, with 8 positions matching TRBD1. The CDR3 spells CASRPQGANEQFF. The CDR3 coding sequence is TGTGCCAGCAGGCCTCAGGGGGCGAATGAGCAGTTCTTC.